Shown below are 18 T cell receptor beta chains from a single sample sequenced in a study of OX40 agonist ivuxolimab in advanced cancers. The method behind the library was the immunoSEQ multiplex PCR assay. This immuneACCESS table, as held by TCRdb, lists in-frame sequences with V and J called but not all clones. Of the missing ones, under half trace to an unresolved V gene in checked studies; the others have no known cause. The sample table contains some 83,000 clones; only one count was recorded for approximately 86% of them. Clones ranked in the top ten supply 0.7% to 0.9% of the sample. This sample comprised CD4+ or CD8+ T cells sorted from blood, obtained in a trial of the OX40 agonist ivuxolimab. These receptors all stem from an adult with an advanced solid tumor such as melanoma, head and neck, liver or kidney cancer.

V gene TRBV4-2 combines with J gene TRBJ1-2; 9 nucleotides agree with TRBD1. J was trimmed by 2 bases and V by 4 bases; bases with no gene match: 8. This CDR3 is built from 16 residues. Germline values: CDR1 LGHNA, CDR2 YNFKEQ. CDR3 DNA: TGTGCCAGCAGCCCGTCCGGGACAGGGAAAAACTATGGCTACACCTTC. It specifies CASSPSGTGKNYGYTF.

The chain couples TRBV6-6 to TRBJ1-6; D not certain. Germline assignment: CDR1 MNHNY and CDR2 SVGAGI (reference sequence). Deletions cut 5 bases from V and 7 bases from J, with 12 bases between. The CDR3 totals 14 residues. The CDR3 DNA sequence: TGTGCCAGCAGTCCTAGGGTTCTCAATTCACCCCTCCACTTT. This sequence encodes CASSPRVLNSPLHF.

The CDR3 reads CASSFNTRETQYF. The CDR3 nucleotides are TGTGCCAGCAGCTTCAATACCCGAGAGACCCAGTACTTC. The chain links TRBV11-2 to TRBJ2-5; D gene uncertain. V was pared by 3 bases and J by 4 bases, with 9 bases between. CDR1 is SGHAT, CDR2 FQNNGV, per germline. This CDR3 contains 13 residues.

Concerning this clone itself: Other DNA sequences from this sample encode an identical CDR3 as well. The chain recombines TRBV9 with TRBJ2-5, with D unresolved. CDR3 length: 13 amino acids. Germline V gene sequence: CDR1 SGDLS, CDR2 YYNGEE. Trimming took 1 base from V and 2 from J, leaving 6 bases between them. CDR3 nucleotides: TGTGCCAGCAGCGTAATGGGGCAAGAGACCCAGTACTTC. This sequence encodes CASSVMGQETQYF.

This chain links TRBV2 with TRBJ2-5; D perhaps matches TRBD1 (5 bases). CDR1 and CDR2 from the germline V gene are SNHLY and FYNNEI. The V gene lost 10 bases and the J gene lost 2 bases, with 11 bases spanning the gap. CDR3 size: 12 residues. The CDR3, as DNA: TGTGCCACCTCCCGACAGCAAGAGACCCAGTACTTC. Translation gives CATSRQQETQYF.

There are a few counts of this clone. This chain uses TRBV19 with TRBJ2-7, with TRBD2 as a possible D gene (6 bases). The CDR3 length is 13 residues. CDR1 is LNHDA, CDR2 SQIVND, per germline (reference sequence). V lost 9 bases and J lost 3, with 15 bases in between. In DNA, the CDR3 is TGTGCCAGCTCCAGGGTGGGGGGCTACGAGCAGTACTTC. This codes for CASSRVGGYEQYF.

The rearrangement joins TRBV6-1 to TRBJ2-7; 14 bases line up with TRBD2. V was clipped by 1 base and J by 5 bases; unmatched bases: 7. CDR1 is MNHNS and CDR2 is SASEGT in the germline V gene. The CDR3 runs 17 residues. The DNA for the CDR3 is TGTGCCAGCAGTGAAGTGACTAGCGGGAGGGCCCGGAACGAGCAGTACTTC. As protein: CASSEVTSGRARNEQYF.

The rearrangement joins TRBV18 to TRBJ2-7, with 11 positions matching TRBD2. The CDR3 totals 15 residues. Germline assignment: CDR1 KGHSH and CDR2 LQKENI. The V gene end was trimmed by 0 bases and the J gene end by 4 bases; junction bases not matched to a gene: 2. CDR3: CASSPPGLADYEQYF. CDR3 nucleotide sequence: TGTGCCAGCTCACCACCGGGACTAGCGGATTACGAGCAGTACTTC.

This chain connects TRBV5-1 to TRBJ2-7, with TRBD1 matching 10 bases. Germline CDR1 reads SGHRS; CDR2 reads YFSETQ. Unmatched junction bases numbered 1, after V lost 2 bases and J lost 2 bases. The CDR3 length is 14 residues. The CDR3 DNA follows: TGCGCCAGCAGCTTCGGGACAGGGGCCTACGAGCAGTACTTC. This encodes CASSFGTGAYEQYF.

The V gene is TRBV13, the J gene TRBJ2-7, with 9 nucleotides matching TRBD1. Germline V lookup: CDR1 PRHDT, CDR2 FYEKMQ (reference sequence). The CDR3 has 16 residues. Trimming removed 2 bases from V and 3 bases from J; junction bases left unmatched: 8. CDR3 nucleotides: TGTGCCAGCAGCTTACGGTCCCGGACAGGGGTCTACGAGCAGTACTTC. It encodes CASSLRSRTGVYEQYF.

The gene calls are TRBV5-1 and TRBJ2-1; TRBD1 aligns across 7 bases. Germline V gives CDR1 SGHRS, CDR2 YFSETQ. This CDR3 is built from 13 residues. The V gene end was trimmed by 8 bases and the J gene end by 0 bases; junction bases not matched to a gene: 2. This chain's CDR3 is CASGTASYNEQFF. The CDR3 coding sequence is TGCGCCAGTGGGACAGCCTCCTACAATGAGCAGTTCTTC.

The rearrangement uses TRBV28 and TRBJ1-1, with 10 bases identical to TRBD1. CDR1 and CDR2 from the germline V gene are MDHEN and SYDVKM. This CDR3 has 15 residues. With V trimmed by 4 bases and J by 6 bases, 8 bases remained unmatched. CDR3 sequence (DNA): TGTGCCAGCAGTTGGGTGGGACAGGGGAGCTCTGAAGCTTTCTTT. This sequence encodes CASSWVGQGSSEAFF.

The chain recombines TRBV7-2 with TRBJ1-6; D unclear. Germline assignment: CDR1 SGHTA and CDR2 FQGNSA. The V and J ends lost 2 bases and 4 bases respectively, with 0 bases between them. The CDR3 is 12 amino acids. This CDR3 is CASSLYNSPLHF. CDR3 in DNA: TGTGCCAGCAGCTTATATAATTCACCCCTCCACTTT.

The chain links TRBV4-1 to TRBJ2-7, with D possibly matching TRBD2 (7 bases). The CDR3 consists of 17 residues. Germline V gene lookup returns CDR1 MGHRA and CDR2 YSYEKL. V lost 0 bases and J lost 2, with 17 bases in between. The CDR3 nucleotides read TGCGCCAGCAGCCAAGATCTACGGGGGGCGGGGGCCTACGAGCAGTACTTC. As protein: CASSQDLRGAGAYEQYF.

The chain recombines TRBV27 with TRBJ2-7, with 13 positions matching TRBD2. V trimming: 5 bases; J trimming: 3 bases; junction bases outside the gene matches: 7. CDR1 MNHEY and CDR2 SMNVEV come from the germline V gene (reference sequence). This CDR3 region has 16 residues. The CDR3 sequence: CASSPGLAGQGYEQYF. CDR3 nucleotides: TGTGCCAGCAGTCCGGGACTAGCGGGGCAAGGCTACGAGCAGTACTTC.

This clone was counted between two and nine times. The chain combines TRBV28 with TRBJ2-2; 8 bases fit TRBD1. This CDR3 is 16 amino acids long. The trim removed 3 bases at V and 1 base at J, leaving 4 bases unmatched. Looked up from germline, CDR1 is MDHEN and CDR2 is SYDVKM. The CDR3 region is CASSFRDRRNTGELFF. CDR3 nucleotides: TGTGCCAGCAGTTTCCGGGACAGGAGGAACACCGGGGAGCTGTTTTTT.

In this sample, this clone turned up once. The rearrangement joins TRBV18 to TRBJ2-7; no clear D. V was shortened by 0 bases and J by 6 bases, with 9 bases between the two germline ends. CDR1 is KGHSH, CDR2 LQKENI, per germline. The CDR3 spans 13 residues. The CDR3 coding sequence is TGTGCCAGCTCACCACCGGATCAGCCCGAGCAGTACTTC. Protein product: CASSPPDQPEQYF.

This chain connects TRBV30 to TRBJ1-3, with a weak D call TRBD1 (5 bases). CDR1 and CDR2 (germline): GTSNPN, SVGIG (reference sequence). This CDR3 region has 11 residues. V dropped 1 base and J dropped 7 bases, with 5 bases sitting between them. The CDR3 protein is CAWSGGNTIYF. The CDR3 nucleotides read TGTGCCTGGAGTGGGGGGAACACCATATATTTT.